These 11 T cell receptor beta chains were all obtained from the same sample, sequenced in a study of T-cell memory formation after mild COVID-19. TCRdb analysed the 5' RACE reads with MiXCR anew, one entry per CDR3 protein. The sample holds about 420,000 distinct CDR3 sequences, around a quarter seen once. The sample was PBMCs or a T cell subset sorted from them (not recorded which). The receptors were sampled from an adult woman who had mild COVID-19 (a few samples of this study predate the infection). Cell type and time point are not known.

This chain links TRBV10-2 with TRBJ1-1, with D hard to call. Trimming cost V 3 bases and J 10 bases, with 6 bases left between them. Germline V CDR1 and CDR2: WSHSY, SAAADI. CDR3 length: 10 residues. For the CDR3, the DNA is TGCGCCAGCAGTGACGGTATAGCTTTCTTT. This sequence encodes CASSDGIAFF.

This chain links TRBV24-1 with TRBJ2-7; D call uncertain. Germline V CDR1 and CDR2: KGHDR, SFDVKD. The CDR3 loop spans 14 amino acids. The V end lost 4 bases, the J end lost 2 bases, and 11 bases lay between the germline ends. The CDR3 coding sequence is TGTGCCACCAGTGACCGTGGGATCACCTACGAGCAGTACTTC. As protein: CATSDRGITYEQYF.

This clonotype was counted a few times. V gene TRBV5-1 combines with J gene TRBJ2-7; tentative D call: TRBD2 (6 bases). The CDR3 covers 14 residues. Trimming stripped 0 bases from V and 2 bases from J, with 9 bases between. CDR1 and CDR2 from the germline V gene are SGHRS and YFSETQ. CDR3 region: CASSLVAGTYEQYF. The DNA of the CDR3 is TGCGCCAGCAGCTTGGTGGCGGGGACCTACGAGCAGTACTTC.

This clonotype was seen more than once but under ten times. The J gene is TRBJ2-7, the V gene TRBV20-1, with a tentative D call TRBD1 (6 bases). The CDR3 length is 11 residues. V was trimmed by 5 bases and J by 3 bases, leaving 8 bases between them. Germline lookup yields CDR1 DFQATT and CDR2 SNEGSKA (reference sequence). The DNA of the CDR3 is TGCAGTGCTCCCAGGGGCTACGAGCAGTACTTC. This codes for CSAPRGYEQYF.

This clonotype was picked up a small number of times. CDR3 in amino acids: CATSRVGQGIYNEQFF. Here the CDR3 DNA reads TGTGCCACCAGCAGAGTGGGACAGGGAATCTACAATGAGCAGTTCTTC. The V gene is TRBV15, the J gene TRBJ2-1, with 9 positions matching TRBD1. The CDR3 totals 16 residues. Germline V CDR1 and CDR2: LNHNV, YYDKDF (reference sequence). J gave up 3 bases and V 1 base, and 4 bases lay outside the gene matches.

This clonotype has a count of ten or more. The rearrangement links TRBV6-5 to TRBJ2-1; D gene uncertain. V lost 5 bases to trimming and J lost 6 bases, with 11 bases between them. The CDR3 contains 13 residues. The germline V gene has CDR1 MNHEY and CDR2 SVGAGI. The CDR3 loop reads CASSREVGNEQFF. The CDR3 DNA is TGTGCCAGCAGTAGGGAAGTAGGCAATGAGCAGTTCTTC.

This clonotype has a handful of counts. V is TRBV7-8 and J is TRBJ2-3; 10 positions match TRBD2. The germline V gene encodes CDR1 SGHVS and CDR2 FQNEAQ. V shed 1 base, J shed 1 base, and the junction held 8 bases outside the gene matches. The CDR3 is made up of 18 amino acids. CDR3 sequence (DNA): TGTGCCAGCAGCTTAGTGTATCTAGCGGGGGTGGGCACAGATACGCAGTATTTT. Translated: CASSLVYLAGVGTDTQYF.

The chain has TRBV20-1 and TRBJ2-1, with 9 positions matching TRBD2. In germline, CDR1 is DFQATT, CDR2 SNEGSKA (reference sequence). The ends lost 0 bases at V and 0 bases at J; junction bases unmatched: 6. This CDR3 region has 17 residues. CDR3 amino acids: CSARDRLAASSYNEQFF. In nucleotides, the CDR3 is TGCAGTGCTAGAGACCGACTAGCGGCAAGCTCCTACAATGAGCAGTTCTTC.

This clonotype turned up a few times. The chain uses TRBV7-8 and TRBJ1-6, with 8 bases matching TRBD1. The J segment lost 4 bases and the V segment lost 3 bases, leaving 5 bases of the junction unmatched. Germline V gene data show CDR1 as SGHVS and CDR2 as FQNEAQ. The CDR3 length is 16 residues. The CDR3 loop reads CASSFRGLSYNSPLHF. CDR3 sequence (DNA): TGTGCCAGCAGCTTCAGGGGGCTGTCTTATAATTCACCCCTCCACTTT.

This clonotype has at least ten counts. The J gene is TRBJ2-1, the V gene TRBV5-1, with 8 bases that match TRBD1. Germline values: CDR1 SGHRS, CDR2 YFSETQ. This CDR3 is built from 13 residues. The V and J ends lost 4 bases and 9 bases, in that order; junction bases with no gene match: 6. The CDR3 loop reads CASSRFDRGEQFF. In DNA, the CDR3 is TGCGCCAGCAGCCGGTTCGACAGGGGTGAGCAGTTCTTC.

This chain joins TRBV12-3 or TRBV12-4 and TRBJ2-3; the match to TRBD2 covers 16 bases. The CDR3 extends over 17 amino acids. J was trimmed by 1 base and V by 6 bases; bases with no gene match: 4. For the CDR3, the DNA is TGTGCCAGCAGACCCGGGACTAGCGGGAGGGGCACAGATACGCAGTATTTT. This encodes CASRPGTSGRGTDTQYF.